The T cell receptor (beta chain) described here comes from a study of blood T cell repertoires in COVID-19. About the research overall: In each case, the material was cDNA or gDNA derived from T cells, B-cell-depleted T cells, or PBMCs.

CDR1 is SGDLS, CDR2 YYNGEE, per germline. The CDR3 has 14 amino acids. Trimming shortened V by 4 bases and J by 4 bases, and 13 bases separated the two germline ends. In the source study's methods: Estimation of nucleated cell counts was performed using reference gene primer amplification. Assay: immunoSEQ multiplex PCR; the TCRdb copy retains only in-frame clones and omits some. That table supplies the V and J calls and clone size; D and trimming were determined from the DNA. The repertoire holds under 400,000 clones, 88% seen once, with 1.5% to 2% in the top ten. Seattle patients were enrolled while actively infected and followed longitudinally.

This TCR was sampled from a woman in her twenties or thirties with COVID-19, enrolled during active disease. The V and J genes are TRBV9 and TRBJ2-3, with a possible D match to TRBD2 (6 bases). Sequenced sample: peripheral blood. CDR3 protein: CASSPVRGSDTQYF. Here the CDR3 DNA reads TGTGCCAGCAGCCCCGTTCGGGGGTCAGATACGCAGTATTTT.